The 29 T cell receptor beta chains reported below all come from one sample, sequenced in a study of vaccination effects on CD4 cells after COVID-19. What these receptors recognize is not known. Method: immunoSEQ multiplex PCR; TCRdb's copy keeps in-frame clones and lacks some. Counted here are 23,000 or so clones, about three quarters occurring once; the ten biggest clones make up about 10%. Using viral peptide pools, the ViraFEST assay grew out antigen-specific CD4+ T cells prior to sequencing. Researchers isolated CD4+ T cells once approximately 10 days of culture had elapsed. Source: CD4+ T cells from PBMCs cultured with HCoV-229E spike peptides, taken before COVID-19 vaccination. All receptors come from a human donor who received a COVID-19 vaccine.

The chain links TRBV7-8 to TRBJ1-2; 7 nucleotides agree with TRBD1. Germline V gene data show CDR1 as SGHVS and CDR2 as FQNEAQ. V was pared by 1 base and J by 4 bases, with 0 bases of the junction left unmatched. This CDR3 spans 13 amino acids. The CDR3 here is CASSLGQGYGYTF. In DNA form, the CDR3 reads TGTGCCAGCAGCTTAGGACAGGGCTATGGCTACACCTTC.

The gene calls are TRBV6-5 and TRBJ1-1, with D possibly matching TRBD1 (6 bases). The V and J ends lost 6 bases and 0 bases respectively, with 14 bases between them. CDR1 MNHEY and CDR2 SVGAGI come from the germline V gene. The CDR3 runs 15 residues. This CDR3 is CASRVDRLMNTEAFF. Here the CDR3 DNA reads TGTGCCAGCAGAGTAGACAGGTTGATGAACACTGAAGCTTTCTTT.

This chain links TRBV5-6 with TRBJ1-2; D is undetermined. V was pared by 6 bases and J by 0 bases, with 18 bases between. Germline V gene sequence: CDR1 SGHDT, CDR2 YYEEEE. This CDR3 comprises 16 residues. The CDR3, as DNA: TGTGCCAGCACGTACACCTGGAGCAGAGCTAACTATGGCTACACCTTC. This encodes CASTYTWSRANYGYTF.

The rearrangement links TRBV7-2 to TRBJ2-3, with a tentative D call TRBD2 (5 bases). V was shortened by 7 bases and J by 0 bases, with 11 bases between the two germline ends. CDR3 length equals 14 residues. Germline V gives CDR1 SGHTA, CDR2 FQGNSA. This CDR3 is CASMRAASTDTQYF. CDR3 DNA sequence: TGTGCCAGCATGCGAGCGGCGAGCACAGATACGCAGTATTTT.

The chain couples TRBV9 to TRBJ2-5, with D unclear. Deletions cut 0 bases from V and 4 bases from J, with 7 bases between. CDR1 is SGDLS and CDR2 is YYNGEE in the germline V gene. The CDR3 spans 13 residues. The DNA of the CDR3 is TGTGCCAGCAGCGTAGTTCAAGGAGAGACCCAGTACTTC. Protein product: CASSVVQGETQYF.

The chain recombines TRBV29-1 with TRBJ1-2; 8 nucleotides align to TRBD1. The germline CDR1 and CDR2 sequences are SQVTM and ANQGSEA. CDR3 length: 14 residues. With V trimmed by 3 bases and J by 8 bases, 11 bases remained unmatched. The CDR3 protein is CSVDDRGSGGGYTF. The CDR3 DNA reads TGCAGCGTTGATGATAGGGGGTCAGGGGGCGGCTACACCTTC.

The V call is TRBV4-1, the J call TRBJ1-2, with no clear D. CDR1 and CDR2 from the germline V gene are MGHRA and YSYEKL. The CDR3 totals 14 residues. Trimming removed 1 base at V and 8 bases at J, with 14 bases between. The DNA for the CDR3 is TGCGCCAGCAGCCAAGCCCTCGGACCGTGGGGCTACACCTTC. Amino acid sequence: CASSQALGPWGYTF.

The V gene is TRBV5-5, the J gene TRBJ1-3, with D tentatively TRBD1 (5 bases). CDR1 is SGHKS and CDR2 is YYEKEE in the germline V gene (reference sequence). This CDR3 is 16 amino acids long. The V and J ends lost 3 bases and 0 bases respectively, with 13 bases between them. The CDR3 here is CASSWGNPGSGNTIYF. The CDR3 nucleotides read TGTGCCAGCAGCTGGGGGAATCCAGGCTCTGGAAACACCATATATTTT.

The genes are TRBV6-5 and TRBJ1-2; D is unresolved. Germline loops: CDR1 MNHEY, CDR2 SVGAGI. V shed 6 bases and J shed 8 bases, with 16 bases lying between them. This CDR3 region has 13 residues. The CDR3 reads CASRTLIREGYTF. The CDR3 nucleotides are TGTGCCAGCAGGACCCTAATTCGAGAGGGCTACACCTTC.

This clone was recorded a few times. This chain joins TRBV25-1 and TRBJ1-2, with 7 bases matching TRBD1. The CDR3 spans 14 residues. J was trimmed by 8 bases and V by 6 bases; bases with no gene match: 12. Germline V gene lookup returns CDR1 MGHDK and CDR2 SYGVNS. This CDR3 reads CASSSALTGDGYTF. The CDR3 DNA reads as TGTGCCAGCAGCTCCGCCCTAACAGGGGACGGCTACACCTTC.

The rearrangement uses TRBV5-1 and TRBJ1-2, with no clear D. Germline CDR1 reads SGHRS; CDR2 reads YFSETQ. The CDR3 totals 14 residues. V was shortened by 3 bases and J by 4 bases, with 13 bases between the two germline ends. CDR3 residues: CASSSDPSGYGYTF. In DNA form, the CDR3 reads TGCGCCAGCAGCTCGGACCCTTCGGGCTATGGCTACACCTTC.

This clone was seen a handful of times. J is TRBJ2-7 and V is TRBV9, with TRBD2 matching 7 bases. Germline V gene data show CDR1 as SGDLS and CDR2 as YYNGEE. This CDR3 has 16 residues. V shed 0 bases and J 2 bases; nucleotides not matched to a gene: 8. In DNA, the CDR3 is TGTGCCAGCAGCGTAGGTCCTAGCGGAGGGCCCTACGAGCAGTACTTC. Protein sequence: CASSVGPSGGPYEQYF.

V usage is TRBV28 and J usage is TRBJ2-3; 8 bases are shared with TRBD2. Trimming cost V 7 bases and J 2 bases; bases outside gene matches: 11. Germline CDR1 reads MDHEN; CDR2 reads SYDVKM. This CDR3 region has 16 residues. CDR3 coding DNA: TGTGCCAGCAACAGCGGGGGAGCCTCCGCCACAGATACGCAGTATTTT. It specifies CASNSGGASATDTQYF. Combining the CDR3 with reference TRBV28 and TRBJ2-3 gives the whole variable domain DVKVTQSSRYLVKRTGEKVFLECVQDMDHENMFWYRQDPGLGLRLIYFSYDVKMKEKGDIPEGYSVSREKKERFSLILESASTNQTSMYLCASNSGGASATDTQYFGPGTRLTVL.

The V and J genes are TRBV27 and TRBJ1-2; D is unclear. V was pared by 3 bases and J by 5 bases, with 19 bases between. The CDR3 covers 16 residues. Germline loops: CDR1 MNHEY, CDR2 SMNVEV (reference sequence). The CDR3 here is CASSFIEQSSLYGYTF. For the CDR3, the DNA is TGTGCCAGCAGTTTTATTGAGCAGTCGTCGTTATATGGCTACACCTTC.

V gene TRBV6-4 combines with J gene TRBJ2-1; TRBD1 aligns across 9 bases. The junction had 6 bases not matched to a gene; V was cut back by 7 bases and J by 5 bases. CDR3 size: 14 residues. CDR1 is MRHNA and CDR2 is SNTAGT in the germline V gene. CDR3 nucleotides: TGTGCCAGCAATCGCCGGACAGGGGACAATGAGCAGTTCTTC. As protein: CASNRRTGDNEQFF.

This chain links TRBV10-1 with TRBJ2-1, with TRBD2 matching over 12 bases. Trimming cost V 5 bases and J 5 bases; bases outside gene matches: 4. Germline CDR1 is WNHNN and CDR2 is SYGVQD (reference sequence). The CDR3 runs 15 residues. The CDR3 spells CASSNLAGGNNEQFF. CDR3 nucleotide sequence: TGCGCCAGCAGTAATCTAGCGGGGGGGAACAATGAGCAGTTCTTC.

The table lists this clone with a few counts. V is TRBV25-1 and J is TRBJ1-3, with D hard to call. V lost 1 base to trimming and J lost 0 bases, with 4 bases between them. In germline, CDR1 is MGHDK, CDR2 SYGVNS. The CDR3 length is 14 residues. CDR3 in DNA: TGTGCCAGCAGTGAATTCAACTCTGGAAACACCATATATTTT. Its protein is CASSEFNSGNTIYF.

The CDR3 loop reads CASMGREGNIQYF. DNA of the CDR3: TGTGCCAGCATGGGCAGGGAAGGCAACATTCAGTACTTC. The V and J genes are TRBV2 and TRBJ2-4; tentative D call: TRBD1 (5 bases). The V gene's germline CDR1 is SNHLY and CDR2 FYNNEI. Trimming pared 7 bases from V and 7 bases from J, leaving 14 bases between. This CDR3 comprises 13 residues.

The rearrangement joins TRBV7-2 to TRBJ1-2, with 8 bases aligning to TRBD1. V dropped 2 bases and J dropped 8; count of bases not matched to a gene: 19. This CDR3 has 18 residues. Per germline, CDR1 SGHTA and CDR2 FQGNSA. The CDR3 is CASSLLNYVWQGARGYTF. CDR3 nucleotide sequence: TGTGCCAGCAGCTTACTAAATTACGTTTGGCAGGGGGCTCGCGGCTACACCTTC.

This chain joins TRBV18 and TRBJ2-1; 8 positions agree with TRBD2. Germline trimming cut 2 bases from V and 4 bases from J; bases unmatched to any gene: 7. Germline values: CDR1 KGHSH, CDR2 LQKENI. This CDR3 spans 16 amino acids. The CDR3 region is CASSPRVAGRYNEQFF. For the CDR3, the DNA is TGTGCCAGCTCACCAAGGGTAGCGGGACGGTACAATGAGCAGTTCTTC.

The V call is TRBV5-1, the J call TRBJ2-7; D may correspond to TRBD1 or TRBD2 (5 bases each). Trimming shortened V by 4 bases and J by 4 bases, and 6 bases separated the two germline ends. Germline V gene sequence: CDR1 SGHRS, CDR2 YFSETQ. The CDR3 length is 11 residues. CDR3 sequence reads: CASSEGYEQYF. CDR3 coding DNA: TGCGCCAGCAGCGAGGGGTACGAGCAGTACTTC.

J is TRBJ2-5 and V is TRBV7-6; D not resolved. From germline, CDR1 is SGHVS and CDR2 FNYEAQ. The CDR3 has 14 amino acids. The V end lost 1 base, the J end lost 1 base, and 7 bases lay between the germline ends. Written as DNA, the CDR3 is TGTGCCAGCAGCTTAGAGGCCTTCCAAGAGACCCAGTACTTC. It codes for CASSLEAFQETQYF.

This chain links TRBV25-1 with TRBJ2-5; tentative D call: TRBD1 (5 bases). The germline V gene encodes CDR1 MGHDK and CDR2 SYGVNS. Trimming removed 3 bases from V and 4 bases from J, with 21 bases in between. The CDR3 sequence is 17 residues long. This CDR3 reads CASSDGRQFSQVETQYF. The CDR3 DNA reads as TGTGCCAGCAGTGATGGTCGACAGTTCAGCCAAGTAGAGACCCAGTACTTC.

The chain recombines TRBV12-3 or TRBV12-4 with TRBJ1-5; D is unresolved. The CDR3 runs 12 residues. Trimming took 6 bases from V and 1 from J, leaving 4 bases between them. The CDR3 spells CASSRSNQPQHF. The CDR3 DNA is TGTGCCAGCAGCCGGAGCAATCAGCCCCAGCATTTT.

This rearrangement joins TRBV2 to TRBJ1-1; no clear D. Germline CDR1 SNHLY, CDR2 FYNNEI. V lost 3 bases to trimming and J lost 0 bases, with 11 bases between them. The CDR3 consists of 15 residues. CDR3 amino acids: CASSEQTIMNTEAFF. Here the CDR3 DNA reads TGTGCCAGCAGTGAGCAGACTATTATGAACACTGAAGCTTTCTTT.

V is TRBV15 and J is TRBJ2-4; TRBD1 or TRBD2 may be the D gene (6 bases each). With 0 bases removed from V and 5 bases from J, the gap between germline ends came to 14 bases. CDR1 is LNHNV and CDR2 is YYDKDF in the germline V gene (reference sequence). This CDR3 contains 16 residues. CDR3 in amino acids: CATSRDKGGSQNIQYF. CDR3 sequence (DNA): TGTGCCACCAGCAGAGATAAGGGGGGCAGTCAAAACATTCAGTACTTC.

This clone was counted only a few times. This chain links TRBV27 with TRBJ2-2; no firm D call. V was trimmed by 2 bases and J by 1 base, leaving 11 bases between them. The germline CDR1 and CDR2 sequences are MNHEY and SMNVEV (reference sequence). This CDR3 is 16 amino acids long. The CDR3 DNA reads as TGTGCCAGCAGTTTACAGGCAGACCTGAACACCGGGGAGCTGTTTTTT. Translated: CASSLQADLNTGELFF.

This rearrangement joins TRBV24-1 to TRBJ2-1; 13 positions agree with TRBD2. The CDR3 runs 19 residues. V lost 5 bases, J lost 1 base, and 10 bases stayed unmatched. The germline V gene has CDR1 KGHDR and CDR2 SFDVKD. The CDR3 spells CATSGAVGTSGDSYNEQFF. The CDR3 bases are TGTGCCACCAGTGGAGCAGTAGGGACTAGCGGGGATTCCTACAATGAGCAGTTCTTC.

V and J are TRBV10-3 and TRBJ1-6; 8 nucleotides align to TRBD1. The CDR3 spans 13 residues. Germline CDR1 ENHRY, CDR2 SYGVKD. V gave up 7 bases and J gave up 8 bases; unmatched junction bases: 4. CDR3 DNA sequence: TGTGCCATCAAACAGGGGGAGGATTCACCCCTCCACTTT. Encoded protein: CAIKQGEDSPLHF.